This is a list of T cell receptor beta chains from one sample in a study of cytomegalovirus exposure and HLA in healthy donors. TCRdb's copy holds only in-frame clones and misses some; the assay was immunoSEQ multiplex PCR. This table holds roughly 140,000 clones, roughly 84% found once. Sequencing used PBMCs. The receptor set was obtained from a boy aged 2 to 10 in good health and CMV-seronegative. Both conserved end residues are part of each CDR3. Clone size appears in some rows only: once, few, many, or a class for an expanded clone.

clone size	J gene	V gene	CDR3 protein
.	TRBJ1-5	TRBV6-1	CASAGDRGLTQPQHF
.	TRBJ2-1	TRBV15	CATSRERGRSSYNEQFF
.	TRBJ2-7	TRBV28	CASSQRDSLWYF
.	TRBJ2-1	TRBV10-2	CASSGTSGTSPYNEQFF
.	TRBJ1-2	TRBV25-1	CASSPASGGYGYTF
.	TRBJ1-2	TRBV25-1	CASSSGRYGYTF
.	TRBJ2-7	TRBV7-3	CASSFSGGSYAQYF
.	TRBJ2-1	TRBV5-1	CASSVGGNYNEQFF
.	TRBJ1-3	TRBV6-5	CASQRGGAGNTIYF
few	TRBJ2-5	TRBV19	CASSLWEGQETQYF
.	TRBJ2-1	TRBV5-1	CASSLDGIRSNEQFF
few	TRBJ2-3	TRBV15	CATSTWTSGRPDTQYF
.	TRBJ2-7	TRBV2	CALSGTSGTTYEQYF
.	TRBJ2-7	TRBV2	CASSENRAYEQYF
.	TRBJ2-4	TRBV27	CASSRAGLGNIQYF
.	TRBJ1-1	TRBV19	CASSMGSMNTEAFF
.	TRBJ2-7	TRBV14	CASSQDRGRFYEQYF
.	TRBJ2-5	TRBV11-3	CASSPRDSQETQYF
.	TRBJ2-5	TRBV5-1	CASSLRTSGGSWETQYF
.	TRBJ2-7	TRBV5-1	CASSSGQAQPYEQYF
.	TRBJ2-2	TRBV27	CASMVYLSTGELFF
.	TRBJ2-1	TRBV27	CASSFTFNPSGGVTEQFF
.	TRBJ2-7	TRBV5-4	CASSPAAGPVYEQYF
.	TRBJ1-2	TRBV19	CASSPMTGEYGYTF
.	TRBJ1-5	TRBV6-5	CASSHAQGRPHF
.	TRBJ2-7	TRBV7-9	CASSPKGGTQAYEQYF
.	TRBJ2-3	TRBV4-1	CASSQALLAGGAPADTQYF
few	TRBJ1-6	TRBV7-9	CSSSLVPVGQQLANSPLHF
.	TRBJ2-7	TRBV6-5	CASAREVVYEQYF
.	TRBJ1-6	TRBV6-6	CASCLTQRGPVTPLHF
.	TRBJ2-5	TRBV14	CASSQDLMETQYF
once	TRBJ1-1	TRBV7-2	CAGAGFNTEAFF
.	TRBJ2-5	TRBV9	CASSSPGGRVVQETQYF
.	TRBJ1-2	TRBV27	CASSLGGGGYGYTF
.	TRBJ2-1	TRBV7-9	CASSATDEQFF
.	TRBJ1-4	TRBV29-1	CSVVGDGDEKLFF
.	TRBJ1-5	TRBV4-2	CASSQDRDINQPQHF
once	TRBJ1-2	TRBV5-6	CASSLDRNYGYTF
.	TRBJ2-1	TRBV7-6	CASSPWTGVSYNEQFF